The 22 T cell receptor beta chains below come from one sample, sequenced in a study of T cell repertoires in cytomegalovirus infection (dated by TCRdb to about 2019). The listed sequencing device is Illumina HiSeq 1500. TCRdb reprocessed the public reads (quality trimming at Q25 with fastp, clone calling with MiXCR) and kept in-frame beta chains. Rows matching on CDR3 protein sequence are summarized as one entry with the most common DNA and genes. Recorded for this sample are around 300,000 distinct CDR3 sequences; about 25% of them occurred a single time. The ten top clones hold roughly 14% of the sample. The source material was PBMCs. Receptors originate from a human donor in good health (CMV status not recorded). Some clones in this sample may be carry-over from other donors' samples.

The CDR3 DNA follows: TGTGCCAGCAGCCCGGGCCAACATCAGCCCCAGCATTTT. As protein: CASSPGQHQPQHF. V gene TRBV7-9 combines with J gene TRBJ1-5, with D unclear. Germline CDR1 and CDR2: SEHNR and FQNEAQ (reference sequence). The CDR3 spans 13 residues. V shed 5 bases and J shed 5 bases, with 10 bases lying between them.

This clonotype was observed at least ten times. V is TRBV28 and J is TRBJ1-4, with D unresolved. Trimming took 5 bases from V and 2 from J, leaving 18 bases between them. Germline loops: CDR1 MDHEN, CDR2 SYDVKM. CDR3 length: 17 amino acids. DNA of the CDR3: TGTGCCAGCAGTCCGCCTAACTCGTGGACGACTAATGAAAAACTGTTTTTT. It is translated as CASSPPNSWTTNEKLFF.

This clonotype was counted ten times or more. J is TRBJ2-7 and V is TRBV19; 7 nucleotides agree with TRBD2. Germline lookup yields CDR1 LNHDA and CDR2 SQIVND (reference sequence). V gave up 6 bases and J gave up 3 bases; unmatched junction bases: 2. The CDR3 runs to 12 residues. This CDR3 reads CASSGGNYEQYF. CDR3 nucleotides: TGTGCCAGTAGCGGGGGGAACTACGAGCAGTACTTC.

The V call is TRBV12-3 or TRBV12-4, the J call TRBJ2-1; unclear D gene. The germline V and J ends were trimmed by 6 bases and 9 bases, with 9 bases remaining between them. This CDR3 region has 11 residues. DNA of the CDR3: TGTGCCAGCAGCCCGTTGAGTGAGCAGTTCTTC. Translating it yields CASSPLSEQFF.

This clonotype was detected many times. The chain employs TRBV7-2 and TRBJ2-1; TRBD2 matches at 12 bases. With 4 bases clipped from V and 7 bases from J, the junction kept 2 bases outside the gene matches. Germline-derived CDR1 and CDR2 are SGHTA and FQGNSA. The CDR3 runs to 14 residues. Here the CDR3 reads CASSSGTSGNEQFF. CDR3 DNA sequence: TGTGCCAGCAGCTCCGGGACTAGCGGGAATGAGCAGTTCTTC. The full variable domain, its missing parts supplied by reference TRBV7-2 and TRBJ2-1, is GAGVSQSPSNKVTEKGKDVELRCDPISGHTALYWYRQSLGQGLEFLIYFQGNSAPDKSGLPSDRFSAERTGGSVSTLTIQRTQQEDSAVYLCASSSGTSGNEQFFGPGTRLTVL.

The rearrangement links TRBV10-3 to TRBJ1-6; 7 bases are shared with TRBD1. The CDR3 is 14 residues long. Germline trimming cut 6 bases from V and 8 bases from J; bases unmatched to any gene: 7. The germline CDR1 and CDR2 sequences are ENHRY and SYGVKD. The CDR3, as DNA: TGTGCCATCAGCGAGACAGGGATGGATTCACCCCTCCACTTT. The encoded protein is CAISETGMDSPLHF.

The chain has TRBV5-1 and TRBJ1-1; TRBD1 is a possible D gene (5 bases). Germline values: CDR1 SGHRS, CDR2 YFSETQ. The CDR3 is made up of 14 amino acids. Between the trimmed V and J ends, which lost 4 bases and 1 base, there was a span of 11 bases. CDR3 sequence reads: CASSGDGRNTEAFF. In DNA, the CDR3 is TGCGCCAGCAGCGGGGACGGGAGGAACACTGAAGCTTTCTTT.

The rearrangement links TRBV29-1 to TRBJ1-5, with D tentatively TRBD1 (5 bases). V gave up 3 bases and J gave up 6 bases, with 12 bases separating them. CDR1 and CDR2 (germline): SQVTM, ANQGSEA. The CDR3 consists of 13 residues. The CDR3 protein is CSVEEGNGQPQHF. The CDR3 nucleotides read TGCAGCGTTGAGGAGGGGAATGGTCAGCCCCAGCATTTT.

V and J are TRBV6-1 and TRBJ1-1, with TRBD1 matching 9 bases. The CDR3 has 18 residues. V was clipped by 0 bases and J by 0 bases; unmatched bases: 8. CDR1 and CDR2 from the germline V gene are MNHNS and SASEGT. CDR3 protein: CASSEAEWTGVMNTEAFF. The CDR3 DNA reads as TGTGCCAGCAGTGAAGCAGAGTGGACAGGGGTGATGAACACTGAAGCTTTCTTT.

Here the CDR3 DNA reads TGTGCCAGCAGCGCAACAACAGGGGTGTACGAGACCCAGTACTTC. It is translated as CASSATTGVYETQYF. This sequence joins TRBV7-9 and TRBJ2-5; 7 nucleotides agree with TRBD1. J lost 5 bases, V lost 5 bases, and 11 bases had no gene match. This CDR3 has 15 amino acids. Looked up from germline, CDR1 is SEHNR and CDR2 is FQNEAQ (reference sequence).

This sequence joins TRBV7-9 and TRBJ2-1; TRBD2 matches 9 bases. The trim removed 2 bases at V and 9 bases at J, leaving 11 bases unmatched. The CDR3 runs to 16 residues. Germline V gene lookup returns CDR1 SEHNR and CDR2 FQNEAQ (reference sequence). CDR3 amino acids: CASSLIGGGGPFEQFF. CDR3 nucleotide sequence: TGTGCCAGCAGCTTAATCGGCGGGGGGGGCCCCTTTGAGCAGTTCTTC. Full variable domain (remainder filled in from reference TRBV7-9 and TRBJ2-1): DTGVSQNPRHKITKRGQNVTFRCDPISEHNRLYWYRQTLGQGPEFLTYFQNEAQLEKSRLLSDRFSAERPKGSFSTLEIQRTEQGDSAMYLCASSLIGGGGPFEQFFGPGTRLTVL.

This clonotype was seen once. This chain's CDR3 is CASSLTGANGYTF. The DNA of the CDR3 is TGTGCCAGCAGTTTGACAGGGGCAAATGGCTACACCTTC. The chain links TRBV27 to TRBJ1-2; 8 bases fit TRBD1. Germline V gives CDR1 MNHEY, CDR2 SMNVEV (reference sequence). V gave up 3 bases and J gave up 6 bases; unmatched junction bases: 3. The CDR3 is 13 amino acids.

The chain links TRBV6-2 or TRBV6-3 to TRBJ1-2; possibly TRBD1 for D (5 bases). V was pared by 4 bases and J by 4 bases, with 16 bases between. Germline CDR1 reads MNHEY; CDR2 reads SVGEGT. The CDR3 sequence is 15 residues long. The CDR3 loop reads CASSFLRAFGYGYTF. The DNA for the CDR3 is TGTGCCAGCAGTTTCCTCAGGGCGTTCGGCTATGGCTACACCTTC.

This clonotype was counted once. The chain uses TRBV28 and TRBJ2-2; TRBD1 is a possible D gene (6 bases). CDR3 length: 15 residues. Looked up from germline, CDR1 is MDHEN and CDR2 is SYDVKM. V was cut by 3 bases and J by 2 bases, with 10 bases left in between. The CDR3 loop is CASSLSGQNTGELFF. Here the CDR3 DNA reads TGTGCCAGCAGTTTGTCGGGACAAAACACCGGGGAGCTGTTTTTT. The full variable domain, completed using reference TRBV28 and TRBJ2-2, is DVKVTQSSRYLVKRTGEKVFLECVQDMDHENMFWYRQDPGLGLRLIYFSYDVKMKEKGDIPEGYSVSREKKERFSLILESASTNQTSMYLCASSLSGQNTGELFFGEGSRLTVL.

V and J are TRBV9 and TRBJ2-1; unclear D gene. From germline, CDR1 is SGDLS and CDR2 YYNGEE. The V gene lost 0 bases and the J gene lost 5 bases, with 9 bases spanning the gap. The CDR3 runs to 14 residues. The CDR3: CASSVAGANNEQFF. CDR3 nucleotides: TGTGCCAGCAGCGTAGCCGGAGCAAACAATGAGCAGTTCTTC.

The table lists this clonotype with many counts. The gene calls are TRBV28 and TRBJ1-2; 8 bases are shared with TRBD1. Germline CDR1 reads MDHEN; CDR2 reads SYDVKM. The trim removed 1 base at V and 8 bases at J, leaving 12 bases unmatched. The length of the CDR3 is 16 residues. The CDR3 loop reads CASSLSGQGASGGYTF. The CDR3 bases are TGTGCCAGCAGTTTATCGGGCCAGGGGGCTTCGGGCGGCTACACCTTC.

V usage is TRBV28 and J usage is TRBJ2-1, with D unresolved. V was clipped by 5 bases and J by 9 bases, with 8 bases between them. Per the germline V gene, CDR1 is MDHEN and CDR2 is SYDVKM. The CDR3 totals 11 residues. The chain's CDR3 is CASSRRFEQFF. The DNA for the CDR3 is TGTGCCAGCAGTCGTAGGTTTGAGCAGTTCTTC. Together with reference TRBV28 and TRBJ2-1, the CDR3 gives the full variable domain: DVKVTQSSRYLVKRTGEKVFLECVQDMDHENMFWYRQDPGLGLRLIYFSYDVKMKEKGDIPEGYSVSREKKERFSLILESASTNQTSMYLCASSRRFEQFFGPGTRLTVL.

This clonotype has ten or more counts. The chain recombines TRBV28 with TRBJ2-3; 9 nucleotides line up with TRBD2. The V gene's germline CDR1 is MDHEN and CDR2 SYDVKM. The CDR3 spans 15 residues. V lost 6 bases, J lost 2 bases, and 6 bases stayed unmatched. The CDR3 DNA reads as TGTGCCAGCAGCCGGGCGGGGGGGTTCACAGATACGCAGTATTTT. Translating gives CASSRAGGFTDTQYF. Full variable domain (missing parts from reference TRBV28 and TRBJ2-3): DVKVTQSSRYLVKRTGEKVFLECVQDMDHENMFWYRQDPGLGLRLIYFSYDVKMKEKGDIPEGYSVSREKKERFSLILESASTNQTSMYLCASSRAGGFTDTQYFGPGTRLTVL.

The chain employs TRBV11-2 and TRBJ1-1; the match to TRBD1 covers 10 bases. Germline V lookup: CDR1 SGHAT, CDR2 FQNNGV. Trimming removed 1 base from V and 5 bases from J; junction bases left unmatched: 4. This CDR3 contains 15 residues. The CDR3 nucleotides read TGTGCCAGCAGCTTAGGGGGGGACAGGGGTACTGAAGCTTTCTTT. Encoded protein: CASSLGGDRGTEAFF.

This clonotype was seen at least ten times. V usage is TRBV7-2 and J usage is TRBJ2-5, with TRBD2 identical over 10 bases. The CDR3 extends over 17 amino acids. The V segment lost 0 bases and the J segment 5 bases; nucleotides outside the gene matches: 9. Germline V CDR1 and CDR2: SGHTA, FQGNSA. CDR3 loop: CASSLARASGSLETQYF. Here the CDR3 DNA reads TGTGCCAGCAGCTTAGCGCGGGCTAGCGGGAGTCTTGAGACCCAGTACTTC. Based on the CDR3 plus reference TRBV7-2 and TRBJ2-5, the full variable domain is GAGVSQSPSNKVTEKGKDVELRCDPISGHTALYWYRQSLGQGLEFLIYFQGNSAPDKSGLPSDRFSAERTGGSVSTLTIQRTQQEDSAVYLCASSLARASGSLETQYFGPGTRLLVL.

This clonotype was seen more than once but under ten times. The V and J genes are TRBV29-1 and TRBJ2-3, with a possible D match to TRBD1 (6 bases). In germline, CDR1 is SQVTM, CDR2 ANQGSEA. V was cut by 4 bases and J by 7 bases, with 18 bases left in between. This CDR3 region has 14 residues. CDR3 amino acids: CSVVTGLYPNTQYF. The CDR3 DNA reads TGCAGCGTTGTCACAGGGTTATACCCGAATACGCAGTATTTT.

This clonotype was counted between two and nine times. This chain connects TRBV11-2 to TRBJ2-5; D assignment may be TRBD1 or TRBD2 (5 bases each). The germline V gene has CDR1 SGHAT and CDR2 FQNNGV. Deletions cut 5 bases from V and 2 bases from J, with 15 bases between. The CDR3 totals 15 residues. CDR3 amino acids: CASSPRGTVQETQYF. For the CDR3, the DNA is TGTGCCAGCAGCCCCCGAGGGACGGTACAAGAGACCCAGTACTTC.